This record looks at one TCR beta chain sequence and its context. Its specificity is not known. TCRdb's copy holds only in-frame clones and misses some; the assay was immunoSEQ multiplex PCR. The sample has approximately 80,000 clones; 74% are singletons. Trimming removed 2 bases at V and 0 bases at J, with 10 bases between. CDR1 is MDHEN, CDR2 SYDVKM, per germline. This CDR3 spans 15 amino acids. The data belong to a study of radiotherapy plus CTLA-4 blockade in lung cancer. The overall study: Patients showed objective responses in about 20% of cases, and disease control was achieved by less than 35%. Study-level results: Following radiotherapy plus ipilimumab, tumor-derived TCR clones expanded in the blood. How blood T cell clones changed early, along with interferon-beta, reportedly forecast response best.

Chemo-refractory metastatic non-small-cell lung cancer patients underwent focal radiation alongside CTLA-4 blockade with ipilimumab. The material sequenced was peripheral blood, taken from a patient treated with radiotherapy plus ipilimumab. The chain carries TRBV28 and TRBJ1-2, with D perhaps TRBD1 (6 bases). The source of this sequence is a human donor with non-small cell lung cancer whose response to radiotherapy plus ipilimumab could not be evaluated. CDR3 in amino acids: CASSLGGTTNYGYTF. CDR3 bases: TGTGCCAGCAGTTTAGGGGGCACCACTAACTATGGCTACACCTTC.